The clone carrying this T cell receptor (beta chain) has only a few counts. This sample's treatment: oral pan-JAK inhibitor, 5-10 mg twice daily. Alopecia areata patients gave lesional scalp punch biopsies and peripheral blood samples. V was trimmed by 0 bases and J by 5 bases, leaving 7 bases between them. This CDR3 is 13 amino acids long. This entry is derived from a study of CD8+ T cells in alopecia areata. Overall study context: Tofacitinib treatment spanned 6 to 18 months, with 6 months off drug afterward.

As the sequencing template, cDNA was produced by extracting RNA and reverse transcribing it. TCRdb's copy holds only in-frame clones and misses some; the assay was immunoSEQ multiplex PCR. The table has around 200,000 clones, roughly 50% seen once; the top ten hold more than 10%. The chain carries TRBV23-1 and TRBJ1-1; D possibly corresponds to TRBD1 (5 bases). TRBV23-1 is filed as an ORF, its function uncertain. The starting material was CD8+ T cells sorted from blood, obtained at week 24, from a patient treated with tofacitinib. This clonotype was obtained from a human donor with alopecia areata. The CDR3 reads CASSQSKGTEAFF. The DNA of the CDR3 is TGCGCCAGCAGTCAATCGAAGGGGACTGAAGCTTTCTTT.